This T cell receptor beta chain was sequenced in a study of cytomegalovirus exposure and HLA in healthy donors. Regarding the study as a whole: Most likely, a cluster of highly shared sequence variants arose as a sequencing artifact. In a later analysis, across HLA loci, associated TCR counts were highest for DRB1, lowest for HLA-C.

In the case of this clone: Its target is unknown.

Use of 60 Vbeta and 13 Jbeta primers characterized the PCR. Profiling relied on immunoSEQ multiplex PCR, and the TCRdb table lists in-frame clones only, not all of them. The data contain roughly 180,000 clones, 75% to 90% of them seen just once; the ten biggest clones take up around 1.4%. Germline CDR1 and CDR2: MNHEY and SVGAGI. The CDR3 loop spans 11 amino acids. Between the trimmed V and J ends, which lost 8 bases and 4 bases, there was a span of 8 bases. Sequencing used PBMCs. This receptor was obtained from a girl aged 5 to 17 in good health and CMV-seropositive. The V call is TRBV6-5, the J call TRBJ1-1; D gene uncertain. The DNA for the CDR3 is TGTGCCAGCTCAAGAGGCACTGAAGCTTTCTTT. As protein: CASSRGTEAFF.